The 16 T cell receptor beta chains below were found in one sample sequenced in a study of blood T cell repertoires in COVID-19. TCRdb's table, derived via immunoSEQ multiplex PCR, lists solely in-frame clones and lacks some. The repertoire consists of a few hundred thousand clones, with roughly 86% occurring once and the leading ten covering roughly 5%. The sequencing sample was made of peripheral blood. The receptors shown here come from a woman aged 60-70 years with COVID-19, enrolled during active disease.

This chain uses TRBV5-1 with TRBJ1-3; 9 bases agree with TRBD1. Trimming removed 0 bases from V and 4 bases from J; junction bases left unmatched: 14. The CDR3 covers 19 residues. CDR1 is SGHRS, CDR2 YFSETQ, per germline. The CDR3 nucleotides are TGCGCCAGCAGCTTGGGAGACAGGGGGTATTTCTCTTCCGGAAACACCATATATTTT. Its translation: CASSLGDRGYFSSGNTIYF.

This rearrangement joins TRBV6-4 to TRBJ1-6, with 8 positions matching TRBD1. Germline V gives CDR1 MRHNA, CDR2 SNTAGT. V lost 6 bases and J lost 7; bases outside the gene matches: 2. The CDR3 consists of 13 residues. DNA for the CDR3: TGTGCCAGCAGGGGGACAGGCAATTCACCCCTCCACTTT. It codes for CASRGTGNSPLHF.

The V call is TRBV13, the J call TRBJ2-3, with no clear D. Trimming stripped 3 bases from V and 5 bases from J, with 9 bases between. Germline CDR1 is PRHDT and CDR2 is FYEKMQ (reference sequence). CDR3 length equals 13 residues. This chain's CDR3 is CASSLPSEDTQYF. The CDR3 DNA sequence: TGTGCCAGCAGCTTGCCTAGTGAAGATACGCAGTATTTT.

The rearrangement links TRBV4-1 to TRBJ1-1; D uncertain. Germline CDR1 reads MGHRA; CDR2 reads YSYEKL. There are 16 residues in the CDR3. Trimming left V 3 bases short and J 4 bases short, with 18 bases between. This CDR3 reads CASSQGGVRLSTEAFF. CDR3 sequence (DNA): TGCGCCAGCAGCCAGGGCGGGGTTCGATTGAGCACTGAAGCTTTCTTT.

This clone was seen only a few times. The chain recombines TRBV6-2 or TRBV6-3 with TRBJ1-5; weak D call: TRBD1 (5 bases). This CDR3 is 15 amino acids long. Germline assignment: CDR1 MNHEY and CDR2 SVGEGT. Trimming took off 4 bases at V and 2 bases at J, with 12 bases between the two ends. CDR3 bases: TGTGCCAGCAGTTGGTTGGGGGGGGGCAATCAGCCCCAGCATTTT. Translated: CASSWLGGGNQPQHF.

This chain uses TRBV6-2 or TRBV6-3 with TRBJ2-5; tentative D call: TRBD1 (5 bases). CDR1 is MNHEY, CDR2 SVGEGT, per germline. The CDR3 covers 14 residues. V lost 6 bases and J lost 4, with 15 bases in between. CDR3 nucleotides: TGTGCCAGCAGCTGGACAACTTGGGGAGAGACCCAGTACTTC. Its protein is CASSWTTWGETQYF.

This clone was counted between two and nine times. This sequence joins TRBV3-1 (or the pseudogene TRBV3-2) and TRBJ2-1; 9 bases fit TRBD2. Trimming at V came to 1 base and at J to 6 bases, leaving 4 bases not matched to a gene. The CDR3 is made up of 15 amino acids. Germline CDR1 LGHDT, CDR2 YNNKEL (reference sequence). The CDR3: CASSQGRGGFNEQFF. CDR3 DNA: TGTGCCAGCAGCCAAGGGCGGGGGGGGTTCAATGAGCAGTTCTTC.

The rearrangement joins TRBV28 to TRBJ2-5; a weak D match, TRBD1 (5 bases). This CDR3 has 15 residues. Germline lookup yields CDR1 MDHEN and CDR2 SYDVKM. V dropped 7 bases and J dropped 5 bases, with 20 bases sitting between them. The CDR3 region is CASTPGQGRMETQYF. The CDR3 DNA sequence: TGTGCCAGCACCCCAGGCCAGGGAAGGATGGAGACCCAGTACTTC.

The chain has TRBV5-1 and TRBJ2-7; TRBD2 matches 10 bases. The germline gives CDR1 SGHRS, CDR2 YFSETQ. The CDR3 extends over 15 amino acids. J lost 3 bases, V lost 1 base, and 4 bases had no gene match. CDR3 sequence reads: CASSLSSSGSYEQYF. CDR3 coding DNA: TGCGCCAGCAGCTTGAGTTCTAGCGGGAGCTACGAGCAGTACTTC.

This clone was detected only once. The chain carries TRBV20-1 and TRBJ1-4; the D gene is possibly TRBD1 (5 bases). Trimming removed 6 bases from V and 8 bases from J, with 10 bases in between. The CDR3 is 11 amino acids. CDR1 and CDR2 (germline): DFQATT, SNEGSKA (reference sequence). The chain's CDR3 is CSARKGEKLFF. Here the CDR3 DNA reads TGCAGTGCCCGGAAGGGGGAAAAACTGTTTTTT.

In this sample, this clone turned up a few times. The CDR3 region is CASSSSGRTYEQYF. The DNA of the CDR3 is TGTGCCAGCAGCTCTAGCGGGAGGACCTACGAGCAGTACTTC. The chain carries TRBV25-1 and TRBJ2-7; 11 bases line up with TRBD2. Germline V gene sequence: CDR1 MGHDK, CDR2 SYGVNS. The junction had 3 bases not matched to a gene; V was cut back by 6 bases and J by 2 bases. The CDR3 spans 14 residues.

V usage is TRBV6-1 and J usage is TRBJ2-2, with D uncertain. Germline values: CDR1 MNHNS, CDR2 SASEGT. Trimming shortened V by 3 bases and J by 2 bases, and 10 bases separated the two germline ends. This CDR3 region has 15 residues. In DNA form, the CDR3 reads TGTGCCAGCAGTGACCTTAGCAGTAACACCGGGGAGCTGTTTTTT. It specifies CASSDLSSNTGELFF.

Turning to this clone: The sample holds other DNA sequences that translate to the same CDR3. V and J are TRBV2 and TRBJ1-5; 9 bases align to TRBD1. Germline V gene sequence: CDR1 SNHLY, CDR2 FYNNEI. With 3 bases clipped from V and 0 bases from J, the junction kept 0 bases outside the gene matches. CDR3 length equals 15 residues. The CDR3 here is CASSEDRGSNQPQHF. CDR3 nucleotide sequence: TGTGCCAGCAGTGAGGACAGGGGTAGCAATCAGCCCCAGCATTTT.

This clone was seen only once. The chain links TRBV9 to TRBJ2-1; D call uncertain. Trimming took off 4 bases at V and 3 bases at J, with 5 bases between the two ends. This CDR3 has 12 amino acids. Germline V gene sequence: CDR1 SGDLS, CDR2 YYNGEE. CDR3 in amino acids: CASSPNYNEQFF. The CDR3 region has the DNA TGTGCCAGCAGCCCTAACTACAATGAGCAGTTCTTC.

The chain links TRBV4-3 to TRBJ2-7, with unresolved D. V was shortened by 0 bases and J by 2 bases, with 11 bases between the two germline ends. The CDR3 is 15 amino acids. Looked up from germline, CDR1 is LGHNA and CDR2 is YSLEER. The DNA of the CDR3 is TGCGCCAGCAGCCAAGATCTGAGTAAAACCTACGAGCAGTACTTC. It is translated as CASSQDLSKTYEQYF.

The rearrangement links TRBV4-3 to TRBJ1-6; 8 bases are shared with TRBD1. The germline V gene encodes CDR1 LGHNA and CDR2 YSLEER. The CDR3 has 19 amino acids. Losses at the gene ends were 0 bases for V and 6 bases for J; bases not matched to a gene: 13. The CDR3 region has the DNA TGCGCCAGCAGCCAAGATATAATGGGAGGGGGACAGGTTAATTCACCCCTCCACTTT. Translation gives CASSQDIMGGGQVNSPLHF.